This record covers a single T cell receptor beta chain. These data come from a study of control samples from healthy donors and cancer patients. Profiled with immunoSEQ multiplex PCR; TCRdb holds only in-frame clones, not every one. This table has about 100,000 clones, 85% appearing once. The germline V gene encodes CDR1 GTSNPN and CDR2 SVGIG (reference sequence). There are 14 residues in the CDR3. The ends lost 5 bases at V and 2 bases at J; junction bases unmatched: 7. Material for sequencing was blood. The chain is built from TRBV30 and TRBJ2-3, with TRBD2 matching over 7 bases. The receptor was derived from a man aged 25 to 45 in good health. CDR3 loop: CAWGLGGYTDTQYF. The DNA for the CDR3 is TGTGCCTGGGGGTTGGGGGGGTACACAGATACGCAGTATTTT.